Below are 18 T cell receptor beta chains sequenced from a single sample in a study of blood T cell repertoires in COVID-19 (dated by TCRdb to the early 2020s). Library creation used the immunoSEQ multiplex PCR assay. TCRdb stores this immuneACCESS table with in-frame sequences only. Part of the clones is absent; in the studies checked, under half of the shortfall reflects unresolved V genes, and no reason is known for the rest. This sample holds roughly 220,000 clones; approximately 80% were observed only once. Less than 6.5% of the sample is taken by the ten largest. Sequencing used peripheral blood. These receptors were taken from an older woman who had recovered from COVID-19.

The chain uses TRBV6-1 and TRBJ2-2; TRBD1 aligns across 9 bases. The V gene's germline CDR1 is MNHNS and CDR2 SASEGT. The length of the CDR3 is 16 residues. V trimming: 4 bases; J trimming: 2 bases; junction bases outside the gene matches: 5. The CDR3 DNA sequence: TGTGCCAGCAGTGGGTGGGACAGGGTTAACACCGGGGAGCTGTTTTTT. As protein: CASSGWDRVNTGELFF.

The chain employs TRBV6-1 and TRBJ2-1; 9 nucleotides match TRBD2. V gave up 1 base and J gave up 4 bases; unmatched junction bases: 8. CDR3 size: 17 residues. Per germline, CDR1 MNHNS and CDR2 SASEGT. The CDR3 DNA sequence: TGTGCCAGCAGTGAAGGGGTAGGCGGGGGGGGTTACAATGAGCAGTTCTTC. Translated, it gives CASSEGVGGGGYNEQFF.

The chain recombines TRBV18 with TRBJ1-5, with 9 bases matching TRBD1. The CDR3 totals 15 residues. Germline CDR1 is KGHSH and CDR2 is LQKENI. V gave up 4 bases and J gave up 0 bases; unmatched junction bases: 1. CDR3 coding DNA: TGTGCCAGCTCACGGACAGGGGATAGCAATCAGCCCCAGCATTTT. Its translation: CASSRTGDSNQPQHF.

The V gene is TRBV10-3, the J gene TRBJ2-7; the match to TRBD1 covers 7 bases. Trimming removed 3 bases from V and 0 bases from J; junction bases left unmatched: 2. The CDR3 sequence is 14 residues long. CDR1 and CDR2 (germline): ENHRY, SYGVKD. CDR3 nucleotide sequence: TGTGCCATCAGTGACTACAGGGGCTCCTACGAGCAGTACTTC. This gives the protein CAISDYRGSYEQYF.

As regards this clone: This sample includes further DNA sequences coding for the same CDR3. J is TRBJ2-7 and V is TRBV7-3, with TRBD1 matching over 9 bases. The CDR3 runs to 14 residues. Trimming removed 6 bases from V and 4 bases from J; junction bases left unmatched: 7. Looked up from germline, CDR1 is SGHTA and CDR2 is FQGTGA. The CDR3 DNA reads as TGTGCCAGCAGTCCCGGGACAGGGCCATACGAGCAGTACTTC. Amino acid sequence: CASSPGTGPYEQYF.

The rearrangement joins TRBV19 to TRBJ2-5; tentatively, D is TRBD1 (6 bases). V was cut by 3 bases and J by 13 bases, with 24 bases left in between. The germline V gene has CDR1 LNHDA and CDR2 SQIVND (reference sequence). CDR3 length: 15 amino acids. CDR3 protein: CASSMGAAEPRVRYF. Written as DNA, the CDR3 is TGTGCCAGTAGTATGGGGGCCGCCGAGCCTCGGGTGCGGTACTTC.

The chain employs TRBV6-6 and TRBJ1-6, with TRBD1 matching over 7 bases. This CDR3 spans 17 amino acids. V lost 5 bases, J lost 0 bases, and 7 bases stayed unmatched. Germline CDR1 and CDR2: MNHNY and SVGAGI (reference sequence). In nucleotides, the CDR3 is TGTGCCAGCAGTCAGGACAGGCTAAGCTCCTATAATTCACCCCTCCACTTT. This encodes CASSQDRLSSYNSPLHF.

Only one count was recorded for this clone. The chain is built from TRBV14 and TRBJ1-1, with D perhaps TRBD1 (6 bases). Trimming stripped 4 bases from V and 2 bases from J, with 8 bases between. Germline V lookup: CDR1 SGHDN, CDR2 FVKESK. This CDR3 is built from 13 residues. The CDR3 loop is CASSLGQNTEAFF. CDR3 bases: TGTGCCAGCAGCCTGGGACAAAACACTGAAGCTTTCTTT.

This rearrangement joins TRBV2 to TRBJ1-1, with D maybe TRBD1 (6 bases). Between the trimmed V and J ends, which lost 9 bases and 4 bases, there was a span of 15 bases. Germline lookup yields CDR1 SNHLY and CDR2 FYNNEI. The CDR3 extends over 13 amino acids. For the CDR3, the DNA is TGTGCCAGTATGTCAGGGGCCCTCACTGAAGCTTTCTTT. Protein product: CASMSGALTEAFF.

The chain recombines TRBV5-4 with TRBJ1-3; 8 bases fit TRBD1. This CDR3 contains 15 residues. CDR1 is SGHNT, CDR2 YYREEE, per germline (reference sequence). Losses at the gene ends were 3 bases for V and 4 bases for J; bases not matched to a gene: 6. The CDR3 DNA sequence: TGTGCCAGCAGCTGGGGACAGGTTGGGGGAAACACCATATATTTT. Translated: CASSWGQVGGNTIYF. Full variable domain (remainder filled in from reference TRBV5-4 and TRBJ1-3): ETGVTQSPTHLIKTRGQQVTLRCSSQSGHNTVSWYQQALGQGPQFIFQYYREEENGRGNFPPRFSGLQFPNYSSELNVNALELDDSALYLCASSWGQVGGNTIYFGEGSWLTVV.

The V call is TRBV19, the J call TRBJ2-7; 8 bases line up with TRBD1. V lost 6 bases to trimming and J lost 3 bases; unmatched junction nucleotides: 4. CDR1 LNHDA and CDR2 SQIVND come from the germline V gene (reference sequence). The CDR3 loop spans 13 amino acids. CDR3 DNA sequence: TGTGCCAGTAGAATGACAGGGGTCTACGAGCAGTACTTC. This translates into CASRMTGVYEQYF.

The chain carries TRBV5-5 and TRBJ2-5, with no clear D. CDR1 and CDR2 (germline): SGHKS, YYEKEE (reference sequence). The ends were cut back, 0 bases at V and 2 bases at J, with 11 bases in the middle. This CDR3 has 15 residues. For the CDR3, the DNA is TGTGCCAGCAGCTTGGCATTGTACAGACAAGAGACCCAGTACTTC. Translating gives CASSLALYRQETQYF.

This clone has a single count. The chain joins TRBV9 to TRBJ2-3; 10 bases align to TRBD2. J gave up 5 bases and V 2 bases, and 8 bases lay outside the gene matches. This CDR3 is built from 16 residues. Germline V gene data show CDR1 as SGDLS and CDR2 as YYNGEE. CDR3 nucleotide sequence: TGTGCCAGCAGCGTCCTAAGCGGGGGGGCGGGAGATACGCAGTATTTT. Amino acids: CASSVLSGGAGDTQYF.

V is TRBV6-2 or TRBV6-3 and J is TRBJ2-5, with D possibly matching TRBD2 (6 bases). Germline V gives CDR1 MNHEY, CDR2 SVGEGT. The CDR3 covers 15 residues. V was shortened by 5 bases and J by 4 bases, with 17 bases between the two germline ends. DNA for the CDR3: TGTGCCAGCAGTCTACGGACCGGAGGGACAGAGACCCAGTACTTC. Its translation is CASSLRTGGTETQYF.

CDR3 in DNA: TGTGCCAGCAGAAGCATAGCGGGGGCCTACGAGCAGTACTTC. It specifies CASRSIAGAYEQYF. The chain recombines TRBV27 with TRBJ2-7, with 9 positions matching TRBD2. J was trimmed by 2 bases and V by 6 bases; bases with no gene match: 5. CDR1 and CDR2 (germline): MNHEY, SMNVEV (reference sequence). The CDR3 spans 14 residues.

This clone showed up just once. The V and J genes are TRBV7-9 and TRBJ2-5, with D maybe TRBD2 (7 bases). Trimming shortened V by 10 bases and J by 2 bases, and 11 bases separated the two germline ends. This CDR3 spans 12 amino acids. Looked up from germline, CDR1 is SEHNR and CDR2 is FQNEAQ (reference sequence). CDR3 protein: CATGGPQETQYF. The DNA of the CDR3 is TGTGCCACCGGGGGGCCTCAAGAGACCCAGTACTTC.

The chain is built from TRBV19 and TRBJ2-7, with 7 positions matching TRBD1. Germline V gene data show CDR1 as LNHDA and CDR2 as SQIVND (reference sequence). The CDR3 has 15 residues. V shed 7 bases and J 4 bases; nucleotides not matched to a gene: 13. The CDR3 reads CASKEHGTEAYEQYF. The DNA for the CDR3 is TGTGCCAGTAAGGAACATGGGACAGAGGCATACGAGCAGTACTTC. Based on the CDR3 plus reference TRBV19 and TRBJ2-7, the full variable domain is DGGITQSPKYLFRKEGQNVTLSCEQNLNHDAMYWYRQDPGQGLRLIYYSQIVNDFQKGDIAEGYSVSREKKESFPLTVTSAQKNPTAFYLCASKEHGTEAYEQYFGPGTRLTVT.

The chain combines TRBV5-8 with TRBJ2-7; D is undetermined. V gave up 0 bases and J gave up 4 bases, with 8 bases separating them. CDR1 SGHTS and CDR2 YDEGEE come from the germline V gene. The CDR3 contains 13 residues. The CDR3 DNA reads TGTGCCAGCAGCTTGGGGCTGAGGTACGAGCAGTACTTC. Amino acids: CASSLGLRYEQYF.